This TCR beta chain was recorded in a study of immune heterogeneity within non-small cell lung tumors. The overall study: A handful of squamous cell carcinomas, 10 non-squamous carcinomas and 1 not otherwise specified made up the tumors.

Samples each supplied around 640 ng of bulk tumor genomic DNA as template. In surgery, several biopsies were collected from each primary tumor at widely spaced sites. Those enrolled were patients newly diagnosed with untreated non-small cell lung cancer and undergoing curative surgery. As for this clonotype: Its antigen is still unknown.

Overall study results and limits: Clonotypes of T-cell receptor beta found at high frequency were largely distinct between individual patients. Identical dominant CDR3 beta clonotypes were found recurring across a patient's tumor sites, along with site-unique high-frequency clones.

Amplification of the TCR beta CDR3 was achieved through multiplex PCR with 32 V and 13 J primers. From the multiplex PCR reads, TCRdb called clonotypes with MiXCR, one entry per CDR3 protein. The sample holds around 21,000 distinct CDR3 sequences; 25% to 30% are singletons and the top ten take roughly 4.5%. J lost 9 bases, V lost 3 bases, and 15 bases had no gene match. CDR1 and CDR2 from the germline V gene are LNHDA and SQIVND (reference sequence). CDR3 length: 17 amino acids. The V call is TRBV19, the J call TRBJ2-5, with 11 bases lining up with TRBD2. Sequenced input: lung tumor tissue. This TCR was recovered from a man aged 35 to 55 with non-small cell lung cancer. In DNA form, the CDR3 reads TGTGCCAGTAGTATTGTATTAGCGGGAGGGCCCAGCGAGGCCCAGTACTTC. Translating gives CASSIVLAGGPSEAQYF. The whole variable domain, remainder taken from reference TRBV19 and TRBJ2-5, is DGGITQSPKYLFRKEGQNVTLSCEQNLNHDAMYWYRQDPGQGLRLIYYSQIVNDFQKGDIAEGYSVSREKKESFPLTVTSAQKNPTAFYLCASSIVLAGGPSEAQYFGPGTRLLVL.